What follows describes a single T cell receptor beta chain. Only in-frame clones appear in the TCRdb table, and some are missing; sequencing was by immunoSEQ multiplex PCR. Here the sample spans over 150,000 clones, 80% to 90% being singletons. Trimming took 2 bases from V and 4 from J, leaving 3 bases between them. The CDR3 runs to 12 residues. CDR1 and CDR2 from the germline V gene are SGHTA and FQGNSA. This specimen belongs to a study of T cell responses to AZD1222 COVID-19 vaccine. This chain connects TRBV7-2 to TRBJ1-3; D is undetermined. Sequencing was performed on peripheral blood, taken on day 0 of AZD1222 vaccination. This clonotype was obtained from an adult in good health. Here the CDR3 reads CASSLPGNTIYF. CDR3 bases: TGTGCCAGCAGCTTACCCGGAAACACCATATATTTT.